A single sample is the source of the 28 T cell receptor beta chains below, sequenced in a study of cytomegalovirus exposure and HLA in healthy donors. This PCR relied on a set of 60 Vbeta primers and 13 Jbeta primers. Sequencing was performed with immunoSEQ multiplex PCR; in TCRdb, only in-frame clones are kept and a portion is missing. This sample has 130,000 or so clones; about 75% occur once, and the top ten carry around 3.2%. The sample comprised PBMCs. Receptors were obtained from a man aged 35-49 years in good health and CMV-seronegative.

This clone was detected only once. The chain links TRBV29-1 to TRBJ1-2, with D perhaps matching TRBD1 (6 bases). The CDR3 runs to 15 residues. The V gene's germline CDR1 is SQVTM and CDR2 ANQGSEA. V was cut by 6 bases and J by 4 bases, with 21 bases left in between. The CDR3 DNA follows: TGCAGCGTGGGAGGGGGTTCGGCGACTTTCTATGGCTACACCTTC. Its protein is CSVGGGSATFYGYTF.

Only one count was recorded for this clone. The chain carries TRBV7-3 and TRBJ2-3; 8 bases fit TRBD1. Germline trimming cut 5 bases from V and 5 bases from J; bases unmatched to any gene: 3. The CDR3 spans 13 residues. The germline V gene has CDR1 SGHTA and CDR2 FQGTGA. The CDR3 reads CASSHTGGDTQYF. CDR3 coding DNA: TGTGCCAGCAGCCACACAGGGGGAGATACGCAGTATTTT. Full variable domain (remainder filled in from reference TRBV7-3 and TRBJ2-3): GAGVSQTPSNKVTEKGKYVELRCDPISGHTALYWYRQSLGQGPEFLIYFQGTGAADDSGLPNDRFFAVRPEGSVSTLKIQRTERGDSAVYLCASSHTGGDTQYFGPGTRLTVL.

This clone occurred a few times. The CDR3 sequence is CASSPSSLAGRAYEQYF. The CDR3 DNA follows: TGTGCCAGCAGCCCTTCTTCCTTAGCGGGGAGGGCCTACGAGCAGTACTTC. The J gene is TRBJ2-7, the V gene TRBV5-6; the match to TRBD2 covers 8 bases. V shed 4 bases and J 2 bases; nucleotides not matched to a gene: 14. CDR1 and CDR2 from the germline V gene are SGHDT and YYEEEE. The CDR3 spans 17 residues.

As regards this clone: At one end, the junction sequence differs from germline, possibly due to a read error. The CDR3 spells CTSSLVLGGDREKLFF. CDR3 in DNA: TGTACCAGCAGCTTAGTTCTAGGGGGAGACCGTGAAAAACTGTTTTTT. The chain joins TRBV7-9 to TRBJ1-4; D possibly corresponds to TRBD1 (6 bases). CDR3 size: 16 residues. Germline V CDR1 and CDR2: SEHNR, FQNEAQ (reference sequence). Using reference TRBV7-9 and TRBJ1-4 for the parts outside the CDR3, the full variable domain is DTGVSQNPRHKITKRGQNVTFRCDPISEHNRLYWYRQTLGQGPEFLTYFQNEAQLEKSRLLSDRFSAERPKGSFSTLEIQRTEQGDSAMYLCTSSLVLGGDREKLFFGSGTQLSVL.

This clone was seen more than once but under ten times. The chain carries TRBV5-6 and TRBJ1-4; 7 bases match TRBD1. J gave up 5 bases and V 0 bases, and 7 bases lay outside the gene matches. The germline CDR1 and CDR2 sequences are SGHDT and YYEEEE. There are 16 residues in the CDR3. The CDR3 reads CASSLGRGQPNEKLFF. Here the CDR3 DNA reads TGTGCCAGCAGCTTGGGGAGGGGACAGCCCAATGAAAAACTGTTTTTT.

This clone was seen more than once but under ten times. The chain recombines TRBV5-8 with TRBJ1-1; TRBD1 matches at 7 bases. V trimming: 5 bases; J trimming: 5 bases; junction bases outside the gene matches: 12. The V gene's germline CDR1 is SGHTS and CDR2 YDEGEE. The CDR3 is made up of 15 amino acids. For the CDR3, the DNA is TGTGCCAGCAGTCCACGACAGGGAGCGTTTACTGAAGCTTTCTTT. It specifies CASSPRQGAFTEAFF.

This clone occurred once. CDR3 sequence reads: CAIRETRGQLIGEAFF. CDR3 sequence (DNA): TGTGCCATCAGAGAAACCCGGGGACAGCTCATAGGTGAAGCTTTCTTT. The chain links TRBV10-3 to TRBJ1-1, with 7 bases aligning to TRBD1. CDR1 ENHRY and CDR2 SYGVKD come from the germline V gene. This CDR3 has 16 residues. V gave up 6 bases and J gave up 7 bases; unmatched junction bases: 17.

This chain joins TRBV19 and TRBJ1-1, with 8 bases fitting TRBD1. CDR1 is LNHDA and CDR2 is SQIVND in the germline V gene (reference sequence). After removal of 5 bases from V and 5 bases from J, the junction contained 10 bases not matched to a gene. The CDR3 is made up of 15 amino acids. The CDR3 DNA reads as TGTGCCAGTAGTCCCCAGGACAGGGAGGGAACTGAAGCTTTCTTT. Translating gives CASSPQDREGTEAFF.

The chain recombines TRBV6-1 with TRBJ2-5; D is undetermined. Germline V gives CDR1 MNHNS, CDR2 SASEGT. Trimming stripped 0 bases from V and 8 bases from J, with 7 bases between. This CDR3 region has 12 residues. The DNA for the CDR3 is TGTGCCAGCAGTGAAGCGTTTCTAACCCAGTACTTC. This translates into CASSEAFLTQYF.

A single count supports this clone. This rearrangement joins TRBV4-1 to TRBJ2-5; TRBD1 might be the D (6 bases). Trimming took 2 bases from V and 3 from J, leaving 13 bases between them. Per the germline V gene, CDR1 is MGHRA and CDR2 is YSYEKL. The CDR3 spans 15 residues. CDR3 nucleotide sequence: TGCGCCAGCAGCCAATTTGAGGGGGACGAAGAGACCCAGTACTTC. As protein: CASSQFEGDEETQYF.

This clone appeared a few times. V and J are TRBV30 and TRBJ1-1; 9 nucleotides align to TRBD1. J was trimmed by 0 bases and V by 0 bases; bases with no gene match: 2. The CDR3 has 15 residues. Germline V gene sequence: CDR1 GTSNPN, CDR2 SVGIG (reference sequence). CDR3: CAWSVGTGLNTEAFF. CDR3 nucleotides: TGTGCCTGGAGTGTAGGGACAGGGTTGAACACTGAAGCTTTCTTT.

In its sample, this clone was seen a few times. V and J are TRBV6-1 and TRBJ1-5, with D maybe TRBD1 (5 bases). The V end was cut by 5 bases, the J end by 4 bases, with 12 bases between. CDR1 is MNHNS, CDR2 SASEGT, per germline. This CDR3 is 14 amino acids long. The CDR3 nucleotides are TGTGCCAGCAGTCGCGGGGCCTCTAATCAGCCCCAGCATTTT. Protein: CASSRGASNQPQHF.

The chain joins TRBV25-1 to TRBJ2-1; tentatively, D is TRBD1 (6 bases). Germline V gives CDR1 MGHDK, CDR2 SYGVNS. The CDR3 spans 15 residues. The V end lost 7 bases, the J end lost 0 bases, and 13 bases lay between the germline ends. The CDR3 coding sequence is TGTGCCAGCACCAGACAGGCCGGCTCCTACAATGAGCAGTTCTTC. Its protein product is CASTRQAGSYNEQFF.

CDR3 in amino acids: CASSTKGLAGELNTGELFF. The CDR3 nucleotides are TGTGCCAGCAGCACAAAGGGACTAGCGGGGGAACTTAACACCGGGGAGCTGTTTTTT. The chain links TRBV7-6 to TRBJ2-2; 14 nucleotides align to TRBD2. With 5 bases clipped from V and 2 bases from J, the junction kept 10 bases outside the gene matches. This CDR3 region has 19 residues. Germline values: CDR1 SGHVS, CDR2 FNYEAQ.

The rearrangement links TRBV19 to TRBJ2-5; TRBD1 might be the D (6 bases). V was trimmed by 0 bases and J by 5 bases, leaving 13 bases between them. This CDR3 has 15 residues. In germline, CDR1 is LNHDA, CDR2 SQIVND (reference sequence). The CDR3 protein is CASSIDYRARETQYF. The CDR3, as DNA: TGTGCCAGTAGTATAGACTACAGGGCGCGGGAGACCCAGTACTTC.

V gene TRBV29-1 combines with J gene TRBJ1-4, with 8 positions matching TRBD1. Germline V gene data show CDR1 as SQVTM and CDR2 as ANQGSEA. V shed 3 bases and J 6 bases; nucleotides not matched to a gene: 3. The CDR3 covers 13 residues. CDR3 region: CSVDTGGHEKLFF. The CDR3, as DNA: TGCAGCGTTGACACAGGGGGACATGAAAAACTGTTTTTT.

The CDR3 sequence is CASSFIDRAGANVLTF. The CDR3 DNA is TGTGCCAGCAGCTTCATAGACAGGGCTGGGGCCAACGTCCTGACTTTC. V gene TRBV13 combines with J gene TRBJ2-6, with 7 bases lining up with TRBD1. Germline lookup yields CDR1 PRHDT and CDR2 FYEKMQ (reference sequence). The length of the CDR3 is 16 residues. Trimming removed 3 bases from V and 2 bases from J; junction bases left unmatched: 4. The variable domain in full, with the rest retrieved from reference TRBV13 and TRBJ2-6, is AAGVIQSPRHLIKEKRETATLKCYPIPRHDTVYWYQQGPGQDPQFLISFYEKMQSDKGSIPDRFSAQQFSDYHSELNMSSLELGDSALYFCASSFIDRAGANVLTFGAGSRLTVL.

The chain is built from TRBV6-6 and TRBJ1-1, with TRBD1 identical over 7 bases. Germline values: CDR1 MNHNY, CDR2 SVGAGI (reference sequence). The trim removed 3 bases at V and 7 bases at J, leaving 14 bases unmatched. This CDR3 comprises 16 residues. In nucleotides, the CDR3 is TGTGCCAGCAGTTATGCCAGGACAGGAGGACCACGTGAAGCTTTCTTT. This codes for CASSYARTGGPREAFF.

The chain couples TRBV29-1 to TRBJ1-2; TRBD1 matches at 8 bases. With V trimmed by 6 bases and J by 5 bases, 14 bases remained unmatched. The V gene's germline CDR1 is SQVTM and CDR2 ANQGSEA. The CDR3 has 15 amino acids. The CDR3 region has the DNA TGCAGCGTGAGCGGACAGGGAGAGGGAAGGTATGGCTACACCTTC. This codes for CSVSGQGEGRYGYTF.

This clone was seen just once. The genes are TRBV29-1 and TRBJ2-7; the match to TRBD1 covers 8 bases. The V gene's germline CDR1 is SQVTM and CDR2 ANQGSEA. Germline trimming cut 7 bases from V and 2 bases from J; bases unmatched to any gene: 7. CDR3 size: 13 residues. The CDR3 nucleotides are TGCAGCGCAAAGACAGGGGTAGCCTACGAGCAGTACTTC. Its translation: CSAKTGVAYEQYF.

The chain carries TRBV4-1 and TRBJ2-3; 13 bases are a match to TRBD2. The germline V gene encodes CDR1 MGHRA and CDR2 YSYEKL. CDR3 size: 19 residues. Trimming removed 2 bases from V and 1 base from J; junction bases left unmatched: 9. Here the CDR3 DNA reads TGCGCCAGCAGCCAATTGGGGACTAGCGGGGCCTCCCGCACAGATACGCAGTATTTT. This gives the protein CASSQLGTSGASRTDTQYF.

The chain has TRBV4-2 and TRBJ2-5, with unresolved D. The CDR3 loop spans 14 amino acids. V shed 0 bases and J shed 4 bases, with 9 bases lying between them. Germline V gives CDR1 LGHNA, CDR2 YNFKEQ. CDR3 in DNA: TGTGCCAGCAGCCAAGACTCGCGGTCAGAGACCCAGTACTTC. It encodes CASSQDSRSETQYF.

Worth noting for this clone: A read error may account for a junction end that differs from germline. The rearrangement links TRBV7-3 to TRBJ2-1; TRBD2 is a possible D gene (5 bases). This CDR3 comprises 15 residues. Per the germline V gene, CDR1 is SGHTA and CDR2 is FQGTGA. In DNA form, the CDR3 reads TGTGTCAGCAGCTTATCGCCTAGCAGGACCAATGAGCAGTTCTTC. This translates into CVSSLSPSRTNEQFF.

The V call is TRBV5-1, the J call TRBJ2-1; D perhaps matches TRBD2 (5 bases). V was trimmed by 4 bases and J by 3 bases, leaving 14 bases between them. The CDR3 spans 15 residues. Germline-derived CDR1 and CDR2 are SGHRS and YFSETQ. CDR3 nucleotides: TGCGCCAGCAGCCAAGGACTCTCGATCTACAATGAGCAGTTCTTC. This codes for CASSQGLSIYNEQFF.

This clone appeared a single time. The chain joins TRBV12-2 to TRBJ2-1; the listed D gene, TRBD2, was not tested against the DNA. TRBV12-2 is deemed a pseudogene. The CDR3 is made up of 23 amino acids. In DNA, the CDR3 is TGTGCAAGTCGCTTAGCGGTCCTGATGCGGGCAGGGAGGACTAGCGGGGACTACAATGAGCAGTTCTTC. Residues: CASRLAVLMRAGRTSGDYNEQFF.

This clone was seen only once. The chain recombines TRBV5-6 with TRBJ2-5; D perhaps matches TRBD2 (7 bases). V dropped 4 bases and J dropped 5 bases, with 15 bases sitting between them. Germline lookup yields CDR1 SGHDT and CDR2 YYEEEE. The CDR3 runs 14 residues. This CDR3 is CASSNRGGAETQYF. Here the CDR3 DNA reads TGTGCCAGCAGCAATAGGGGGGGGGCGGAGACCCAGTACTTC.

The genes are TRBV5-4 and TRBJ1-3, with TRBD1 as a possible D gene (6 bases). V lost 3 bases and J lost 0, with 10 bases in between. The CDR3 has 15 residues. CDR1 is SGHNT, CDR2 YYREEE, per germline (reference sequence). In DNA form, the CDR3 reads TGTGCCAGCAGCTCGCGGACAGACTCTGGAAACACCATATATTTT. Its protein product is CASSSRTDSGNTIYF.

In the case of this clone: The conserved phenylalanine or tryptophan normally closing the CDR3 is absent here, so this likely arose from a read error. The chain couples TRBV28 to TRBJ1-2; TRBD1 might be the D (6 bases). The CDR3 loop spans 13 amino acids. Germline CDR1 reads MDHEN; CDR2 reads SYDVKM. The DNA for the CDR3 is TGTGCCAGCAGTTTCTACAGGGTCTATGGGTACACCGTC. Translation gives CASSFYRVYGYTV.